This T cell receptor (beta chain) derives from a study of shared clonotypes between healthy human individuals. Study-wide findings and caveats: Across subsets, estimated richness was generally greater for naive than for memory populations.

Terminally differentiated effector memory CD45RA+ cells were excluded by CCR7 positive selection of CD45RO-negative cells. The germline V gene encodes CDR1 MNHNY and CDR2 SVGAGI (reference sequence). The CDR3 is 13 residues long. Between the trimmed V and J ends, which lost 3 bases and 8 bases, there was a span of 11 bases. Only in-frame clones appear in the TCRdb table, and some are missing; sequencing was by immunoSEQ multiplex PCR. Of roughly 850,000 clones in the sample, 96% were seen once. Concerning this clone itself: No antigen is known for it.

V and J are TRBV6-6 and TRBJ2-1; possibly TRBD1 or TRBD2 for D (5 bases each). This clonotype originated in a man aged 30 to 39 in good health. Specimen: naive CD8+ T cells sorted from blood. The CDR3 DNA follows: TGTGCCAGCAGTTATGGGGGTCCTCATGAGCAGTTCTTC. Encoded protein: CASSYGGPHEQFF.